The 21 T cell receptor beta chains below were found in one sample sequenced in a study of cytomegalovirus exposure and HLA in healthy donors. PCR employed 60 Vbeta and 13 Jbeta primers. Profiling relied on immunoSEQ multiplex PCR, and the TCRdb table lists in-frame clones only, not all of them. The data show around 180,000 clones, with 65% to 80% seen just once and around 0.69% held by the top ten. Sample: PBMCs. The origin of the receptors is a woman aged 40 to 50 in good health and CMV-seronegative.

The V gene is TRBV6-6, the J gene TRBJ1-1; TRBD1 matches 7 bases. The germline V gene has CDR1 MNHNY and CDR2 SVGAGI (reference sequence). This CDR3 spans 13 amino acids. The trim removed 5 bases at V and 1 base at J, leaving 1 base unmatched. The CDR3 bases are TGTGCCAGCAGTCGACAGGGGAACACTGAAGCTTTCTTT. Translating gives CASSRQGNTEAFF.

The rearrangement links TRBV4-1 to TRBJ2-2; 13 nucleotides line up with TRBD2. The V gene end was trimmed by 6 bases and the J gene end by 0 bases; junction bases not matched to a gene: 10. CDR1 and CDR2 from the germline V gene are MGHRA and YSYEKL. This CDR3 spans 19 amino acids. Here the CDR3 DNA reads TGCGCCAGCAGGATTAGGACTAGCGGGGGTTTCGCGAACACCGGGGAGCTGTTTTTT. This codes for CASRIRTSGGFANTGELFF.

This sequence joins TRBV5-1 and TRBJ2-7; 7 positions agree with TRBD1. This CDR3 comprises 15 residues. Germline CDR1 SGHRS, CDR2 YFSETQ. V lost 4 bases to trimming and J lost 1 base; unmatched junction nucleotides: 8. CDR3 in amino acids: CASSQRGQVSYEQYF. The DNA for the CDR3 is TGCGCCAGCAGCCAAAGGGGGCAGGTGTCCTACGAGCAGTACTTC. Full variable domain (rest looked up from reference TRBV5-1 and TRBJ2-7): KAGVTQTPRYLIKTRGQQVTLSCSPISGHRSVSWYQQTPGQGLQFLFEYFSETQRNKGNFPGRFSGRQFSNSRSEMNVSTLELGDSALYLCASSQRGQVSYEQYFGPGTRLTVT.

The V call is TRBV7-2, the J call TRBJ2-7, with TRBD2 matching 9 bases. V lost 5 bases, J lost 1 base, and 6 bases stayed unmatched. Germline CDR1 SGHTA, CDR2 FQGNSA. The CDR3 totals 15 residues. The CDR3 nucleotides read TGTGCCAGCAGCGGGGGGGGACTAGCTTCCTACGAGCAGTACTTC. Its protein is CASSGGGLASYEQYF.

The CDR3: CAWSVLAGLGETQYF. For the CDR3, the DNA is TGTGCCTGGAGTGTACTAGCGGGACTCGGAGAGACCCAGTACTTC. The rearrangement joins TRBV30 to TRBJ2-5; 10 positions match TRBD2. The CDR3 contains 15 residues. V lost 0 bases and J lost 4; bases outside the gene matches: 5. The germline V gene encodes CDR1 GTSNPN and CDR2 SVGIG (reference sequence).

V is TRBV5-1 and J is TRBJ2-5; TRBD2 is a possible D gene (5 bases). The V end lost 1 base, the J end lost 11 bases, and 15 bases lay between the germline ends. The CDR3 runs 13 residues. Germline V CDR1 and CDR2: SGHRS, YFSETQ. The CDR3 spells CASSLPGSREQYF. The CDR3 bases are TGCGCCAGCAGCTTGCCGGGGTCTCGAGAGCAGTACTTC.

The CDR3 sequence: CASSLAPSGGKGEQYF. The CDR3 region has the DNA TGCGCCAGCAGCTTGGCGCCCAGCGGGGGGAAGGGCGAGCAGTACTTC. The rearrangement joins TRBV5-1 to TRBJ2-7; 9 bases fit TRBD2. The J segment lost 6 bases and the V segment lost 0 bases, leaving 10 bases of the junction unmatched. Looked up from germline, CDR1 is SGHRS and CDR2 is YFSETQ. This CDR3 comprises 16 residues. Looking up the rest from reference TRBV5-1 and TRBJ2-7 gives the full variable domain: KAGVTQTPRYLIKTRGQQVTLSCSPISGHRSVSWYQQTPGQGLQFLFEYFSETQRNKGNFPGRFSGRQFSNSRSEMNVSTLELGDSALYLCASSLAPSGGKGEQYFGPGTRLTVT.

Details on this clone: The same CDR3 arises from other DNA sequences in this sample as well. This chain joins TRBV5-1 and TRBJ2-5, with TRBD1 matching over 7 bases. The germline V gene encodes CDR1 SGHRS and CDR2 YFSETQ. This CDR3 is 14 amino acids long. J gave up 5 bases and V 4 bases, and 8 bases lay outside the gene matches. CDR3 residues: CASSEQGRGETQYF. CDR3 nucleotides: TGCGCCAGCAGCGAACAGGGGCGTGGCGAGACCCAGTACTTC. The complete variable domain, with remaining parts taken from reference TRBV5-1 and TRBJ2-5, reads KAGVTQTPRYLIKTRGQQVTLSCSPISGHRSVSWYQQTPGQGLQFLFEYFSETQRNKGNFPGRFSGRQFSNSRSEMNVSTLELGDSALYLCASSEQGRGETQYFGPGTRLLVL.

In its sample, this clone was seen a few times. The gene calls are TRBV6-6 and TRBJ1-5; 7 positions match TRBD1. The CDR3 sequence is 16 residues long. Germline V gives CDR1 MNHNY, CDR2 SVGAGI (reference sequence). V dropped 4 bases and J dropped 4; count of bases not matched to a gene: 10. The CDR3 spells CASSSRGQARNQPQHF. Here the CDR3 DNA reads TGTGCCAGCAGTTCTCGTGGACAGGCCCGGAATCAGCCCCAGCATTTT.

This clone was counted only a few times. The gene calls are TRBV2 and TRBJ1-4, with unresolved D. This CDR3 spans 13 amino acids. Trimming took off 3 bases at V and 8 bases at J, with 10 bases between the two ends. CDR1 is SNHLY and CDR2 is FYNNEI in the germline V gene. The CDR3 is CASSDRGREKLFF. The CDR3 nucleotides are TGTGCCAGCAGTGACCGGGGAAGGGAAAAACTGTTTTTT.

V usage is TRBV28 and J usage is TRBJ1-3, with TRBD1 as a possible D gene (6 bases). Germline V lookup: CDR1 MDHEN, CDR2 SYDVKM. Trimming stripped 9 bases from V and 0 bases from J, with 12 bases between. The CDR3 consists of 14 residues. Here the CDR3 reads CASGQSLSGNTIYF. The CDR3, as DNA: TGTGCCAGTGGACAGTCTCTCTCTGGAAACACCATATATTTT.

V usage is TRBV29-1 and J usage is TRBJ1-5; D is ambiguous. The V gene lost 4 bases and the J gene lost 5 bases, with 12 bases spanning the gap. Germline lookup yields CDR1 SQVTM and CDR2 ANQGSEA. This CDR3 spans 13 amino acids. CDR3 amino acids: CSVAHGGHQPQHF. In nucleotides, the CDR3 is TGCAGCGTTGCGCACGGAGGGCATCAGCCCCAGCATTTT.

The chain has TRBV6-6 and TRBJ1-2; possible D gene TRBD1, 6 bases. The CDR3 runs 14 residues. Germline-derived CDR1 and CDR2 are MNHNY and SVGAGI (reference sequence). V was trimmed by 5 bases and J by 5 bases, leaving 15 bases between them. DNA of the CDR3: TGTGCCAGCAGTCAGGCCGACAGGTCTTATGGCTACACCTTC. As protein: CASSQADRSYGYTF.

V gene TRBV5-1 combines with J gene TRBJ2-2; a weak D match, TRBD2 (6 bases). CDR3 length: 12 residues. V lost 7 bases and J lost 7, with 11 bases in between. The germline V gene encodes CDR1 SGHRS and CDR2 YFSETQ. CDR3 nucleotide sequence: TGCGCCAGCCGACTGGGGGGCGGGGAGCTGTTTTTT. Protein sequence: CASRLGGGELFF. The complete variable domain, with remaining parts taken from reference TRBV5-1 and TRBJ2-2, reads KAGVTQTPRYLIKTRGQQVTLSCSPISGHRSVSWYQQTPGQGLQFLFEYFSETQRNKGNFPGRFSGRQFSNSRSEMNVSTLELGDSALYLCASRLGGGELFFGEGSRLTVL.

This clone was seen just once. CDR3 loop: CASSLGSLAVYNEQFF. In DNA, the CDR3 is TGTGCCAGCAGCTTAGGATCCCTAGCGGTCTACAATGAGCAGTTCTTC. The chain links TRBV7-6 to TRBJ2-1; TRBD2 matches at 7 bases. CDR3 size: 16 residues. Germline loops: CDR1 SGHVS, CDR2 FNYEAQ. J gave up 3 bases and V 1 base, and 6 bases lay outside the gene matches.

The chain couples TRBV9 to TRBJ2-2; D remains ambiguous. This CDR3 has 15 residues. CDR1 and CDR2 (germline): SGDLS, YYNGEE. With 0 bases removed from V and 1 base from J, the gap between germline ends came to 7 bases. Written as DNA, the CDR3 is TGTGCCAGCAGCGTAGATATCGGGAACACCGGGGAGCTGTTTTTT. Protein product: CASSVDIGNTGELFF.

The rearrangement links TRBV29-1 to TRBJ2-3; possibly TRBD1 for D (5 bases). In germline, CDR1 is SQVTM, CDR2 ANQGSEA. The CDR3 runs to 14 residues. Deletions cut 3 bases from V and 1 base from J, with 11 bases between. Written as DNA, the CDR3 is TGCAGCGTTGAGCAGGGATGGGGCACAGATACGCAGTATTTT. Encoded protein: CSVEQGWGTDTQYF.

This clone has only a few counts. V usage is TRBV2 and J usage is TRBJ1-5; D gene unclear. The germline V gene encodes CDR1 SNHLY and CDR2 FYNNEI. The CDR3 sequence is 13 residues long. Trimming took off 8 bases at V and 5 bases at J, with 13 bases between the two ends. The CDR3, as DNA: TGTGCCAGCGTGGGTAGACTCTATCAGCCCCAGCATTTT. Translating gives CASVGRLYQPQHF.

The genes are TRBV5-4 and TRBJ2-3; the match to TRBD2 covers 14 bases. Germline CDR1 SGHNT, CDR2 YYREEE (reference sequence). This CDR3 region has 17 residues. The V segment lost 3 bases and the J segment 4 bases; nucleotides outside the gene matches: 7. The CDR3 coding sequence is TGTGCCAGCAGCTCATTCTGGACTAGCGGGGGGTCAGATACGCAGTATTTT. Amino acid sequence: CASSSFWTSGGSDTQYF.

This chain connects TRBV7-2 to TRBJ1-1; D ambiguous. Per the germline V gene, CDR1 is SGHTA and CDR2 is FQGNSA. Trimming left V 0 bases short and J 0 bases short, with 5 bases between. The CDR3 consists of 14 residues. CDR3 nucleotide sequence: TGTGCCAGCAGCTTAGCCCCTCTGAACACTGAAGCTTTCTTT. Amino acid sequence: CASSLAPLNTEAFF.

The rearrangement uses TRBV11-3 and TRBJ1-1, with TRBD1 as a possible D gene (5 bases). The CDR3 spans 12 residues. Per germline, CDR1 SGHNT and CDR2 YENEEA. Trimming left V 2 bases short and J 8 bases short, with 9 bases between. The CDR3 region has the DNA TGTGCCAGCAGCTTAAGGGGTGGCGAAGCTTTCTTT. This encodes CASSLRGGEAFF.